This TCR beta chain was documented in a study of T cell responses to AZD1222 COVID-19 vaccine. Study-wide findings and caveats: Females outnumbered males among donors, who were mostly white British; clonal diversity was possibly underestimated.

TCRdb's table, derived via immunoSEQ multiplex PCR, lists solely in-frame clones and lacks some. In the table there are 100,000 to 150,000 clones, 93% of which are singletons. The CDR3 has 14 residues. V was shortened by 0 bases and J by 5 bases, with 11 bases between the two germline ends. On this clone: The antigen is undetermined.

The sequence derives from an adult in good health. Material: peripheral blood, obtained on day 0 of AZD1222 vaccination. The rearrangement joins TRBV23-1 to TRBJ2-7; either TRBD1 or TRBD2 may supply D (6 bases each). Being an ORF, TRBV23-1 has a function that is uncertain. The CDR3 sequence is CASSQSGQRDEQYF. CDR3 nucleotide sequence: TGCGCCAGCAGTCAATCAGGACAGCGGGACGAGCAGTACTTC.